Presented here are 31 T cell receptor beta chains from one specimen sequenced in a study of PD-L1 blockade in urothelial cancer. TCRdb's table, derived via immunoSEQ multiplex PCR, lists solely in-frame clones and lacks some. The profile shows some 2,500 clones, around 33% of them singletons. The sequenced sample was tumor tissue, obtained before atezolizumab (anti-PD-L1) treatment. The receptors here all came from a man in his 70s with urothelial cancer.

The chain joins TRBV19 to TRBJ2-1; the D gene is possibly TRBD1 (6 bases). This CDR3 is built from 11 residues. CDR1 LNHDA and CDR2 SQIVND come from the germline V gene (reference sequence). V was trimmed by 6 bases and J by 9 bases, leaving 9 bases between them. CDR3 nucleotide sequence: TGTGCCAGTAGCGACAGGTCTGAGCAGTTCTTC. This translates into CASSDRSEQFF.

By share, this clone counts as large. V is TRBV6-8 and J is TRBJ1-6; 9 bases match TRBD1. From germline, CDR1 is MNHGY and CDR2 SAAAGT. V lost 6 bases, J lost 10 bases, and 10 bases stayed unmatched. The CDR3 extends over 15 amino acids. DNA of the CDR3: TGTGCCAGCAGGACGATGGGACAGGGTAAATCACCCCTCCACTTT. This translates into CASRTMGQGKSPLHF.

By share of the sample, this clone is medium-sized. This chain links TRBV10-3 with TRBJ2-7; 7 nucleotides agree with TRBD1. The CDR3 loop spans 14 amino acids. Germline lookup yields CDR1 ENHRY and CDR2 SYGVKD. Unmatched junction bases numbered 11, after V lost 10 bases and J lost 2 bases. This CDR3 reads CARPREGGPYEQYF. CDR3 DNA: TGTGCCAGACCCCGAGAAGGGGGCCCCTACGAGCAGTACTTC.

The count of this clone is one. This chain uses TRBV30 with TRBJ2-7; 7 bases are a match to TRBD2. This CDR3 spans 13 amino acids. Trimming at V came to 1 base and at J to 4 bases, leaving 4 bases not matched to a gene. Germline CDR1 and CDR2: GTSNPN and SVGIG (reference sequence). CDR3 sequence: CAWSGRGGYEQYF. Here the CDR3 DNA reads TGTGCCTGGAGTGGTCGCGGGGGATACGAGCAGTACTTC.

This clone was found a few times. The chain recombines TRBV18 with TRBJ1-4; maybe TRBD1 (5 bases). Germline V gene lookup returns CDR1 KGHSH and CDR2 LQKENI. The CDR3 consists of 15 residues. V gave up 2 bases and J gave up 3 bases, with 10 bases separating them. The CDR3: CASSPIRGANEKLFF. Here the CDR3 DNA reads TGTGCCAGCTCACCAATTCGGGGGGCTAATGAAAAACTGTTTTTT.

The rearrangement joins TRBV19 to TRBJ1-2, with 10 positions matching TRBD1. The germline V gene has CDR1 LNHDA and CDR2 SQIVND (reference sequence). This CDR3 region has 17 residues. After removal of 3 bases from V and 7 bases from J, the junction contained 14 bases not matched to a gene. CDR3 DNA sequence: TGTGCCAGTAGTATGGGGACACCTGGGACAGGGGATACTGGCTACACCTTC. It codes for CASSMGTPGTGDTGYTF. Complete variable domain (other parts from reference TRBV19 and TRBJ1-2): DGGITQSPKYLFRKEGQNVTLSCEQNLNHDAMYWYRQDPGQGLRLIYYSQIVNDFQKGDIAEGYSVSREKKESFPLTVTSAQKNPTAFYLCASSMGTPGTGDTGYTFGSGTRLTVV.

The chain employs TRBV2 and TRBJ2-1, with 11 bases identical to TRBD1. The V gene's germline CDR1 is SNHLY and CDR2 FYNNEI. V lost 6 bases, J lost 9 bases, and 13 bases stayed unmatched. The CDR3 totals 16 residues. The CDR3 sequence: CASSGRTGGSRVEQFF. In nucleotides, the CDR3 is TGTGCCAGCAGCGGGAGGACAGGGGGCAGTCGGGTTGAGCAGTTCTTC. Drawing the rest from reference TRBV2 and TRBJ2-1, the complete variable domain is EPEVTQTPSHQVTQMGQEVILRCVPISNHLYFYWYRQILGQKVEFLVSFYNNEISEKSEIFDDQFSVERPDGSNFTLKIRSTKLEDSAMYFCASSGRTGGSRVEQFFGPGTRLTVL.

In its sample, this clone is medium-sized. The rearrangement links TRBV6-8 to TRBJ1-2; D unclear. Germline CDR1 and CDR2: MNHGY and SAAAGT. Deletions cut 5 bases from V and 4 bases from J, with 14 bases between. This CDR3 has 14 residues. The CDR3 nucleotides read TGTGCCAGCAGTCCCGAGGGTGGATTCTATGGCTACACCTTC. This codes for CASSPEGGFYGYTF.

This clone rates as medium-sized (0.01 to 0.1%). This chain uses TRBV9 with TRBJ1-1; D gene uncertain. This CDR3 is 12 amino acids long. CDR1 SGDLS and CDR2 YYNGEE come from the germline V gene. V was trimmed by 4 bases and J by 6 bases, leaving 10 bases between them. In DNA form, the CDR3 reads TGTGCCAGCAGCTTACTGCAGCCTGAAGCTTTCTTT. Translating it yields CASSLLQPEAFF.

This clone showed up just a few times. This CDR3 reads CASSEGGSGANVLTF. In DNA form, the CDR3 reads TGCGCCAGCAGTGAAGGGGGATCTGGGGCCAACGTCCTGACTTTC. This rearrangement joins TRBV10-1 to TRBJ2-6, with D possibly matching TRBD1 (6 bases). V lost 3 bases to trimming and J lost 1 base, with 7 bases between them. In germline, CDR1 is WNHNN, CDR2 SYGVQD (reference sequence). The CDR3 is made up of 15 amino acids.

CDR3 coding DNA: TGTGCCTGGAGGAGCCGGGACAGGGCGGGTCAAAAACTGTTTTTT. Its translation: CAWRSRDRAGQKLFF. The V gene is TRBV30, the J gene TRBJ1-4; TRBD1 matches at 9 bases. Germline CDR1 reads GTSNPN; CDR2 reads SVGIG (reference sequence). This CDR3 has 15 amino acids. Trimming removed 3 bases from V and 9 bases from J; junction bases left unmatched: 11.

The genes are TRBV10-3 and TRBJ1-5, with D possibly matching TRBD1 (5 bases). V was trimmed by 10 bases and J by 0 bases, leaving 10 bases between them. Germline CDR1 is ENHRY and CDR2 is SYGVKD. The CDR3 has 13 residues. For the CDR3, the DNA is TGTGCCAGGGGGAAGTATAGCAATCAGCCCCAGCATTTT. This sequence encodes CARGKYSNQPQHF.

By proportion, this clone is medium-sized. The CDR3 DNA reads as TGTGCCAGCAGCTTGGGGTCATCGAGCAATCAGCCCCAGCATTTT. Its translation: CASSLGSSSNQPQHF. The chain couples TRBV11-3 to TRBJ1-5; the D is unclear. The CDR3 runs to 15 residues. CDR1 SGHNT and CDR2 YENEEA come from the germline V gene. Trimming cost V 3 bases and J 1 base, with 10 bases left between them.

The V call is TRBV11-3, the J call TRBJ1-2, with D maybe TRBD1 (6 bases). The germline gives CDR1 SGHNT, CDR2 YENEEA. The CDR3 totals 19 residues. The V and J ends lost 5 bases and 0 bases respectively, with 25 bases between them. In nucleotides, the CDR3 is TGTGCCAGCAGCCCCGGCATTTCCGGGACAAAGGCCACTAACTATGGCTACACCTTC. It specifies CASSPGISGTKATNYGYTF.

This clone has only a few counts. V and J are TRBV30 and TRBJ1-5, with 8 bases that match TRBD1. V shed 3 bases, J shed 7 bases, and the junction held 11 bases outside the gene matches. The germline V gene encodes CDR1 GTSNPN and CDR2 SVGIG (reference sequence). The CDR3 totals 15 residues. CDR3 sequence (DNA): TGTGCCTGGAGCGCAGGACAGGGAGGAAGGCAGCCCCAGCATTTT. It codes for CAWSAGQGGRQPQHF.

There are a few counts of this clone. The chain has TRBV19 and TRBJ1-5; TRBD1 matches 11 bases. V dropped 1 base and J dropped 5; count of bases not matched to a gene: 7. Germline V gene lookup returns CDR1 LNHDA and CDR2 SQIVND (reference sequence). CDR3 length equals 17 residues. The CDR3 DNA reads as TGTGCCAGTAGTATAGTTTACGGGACAGGGGGAGATCAGCCCCAGCATTTT. Amino acids: CASSIVYGTGGDQPQHF.

The rearrangement links TRBV28 to TRBJ2-1, with a possible D match to TRBD2 (6 bases). Germline CDR1 and CDR2: MDHEN and SYDVKM. The CDR3 is made up of 13 amino acids. V was shortened by 8 bases and J by 7 bases, with 15 bases between the two germline ends. The CDR3 here is CASGGSYGNEQFF. The CDR3 DNA is TGTGCCAGCGGGGGGTCATACGGGAATGAGCAGTTCTTC.

This chain uses TRBV11-3 with TRBJ2-1; the match to TRBD2 covers 16 bases. The CDR3 is 17 amino acids. Germline CDR1 is SGHNT and CDR2 is YENEEA. The V and J ends lost 7 bases and 0 bases, in that order; junction bases with no gene match: 3. CDR3 protein: CASTGLAGGSSYNEQFF. CDR3 nucleotides: TGTGCCAGCACGGGACTAGCGGGGGGGAGCTCCTACAATGAGCAGTTCTTC.

The gene calls are TRBV6-8 and TRBJ1-4; D is uncertain. The CDR3 is 15 amino acids. Germline loops: CDR1 MNHGY, CDR2 SAAAGT. Trimming cost V 0 bases and J 1 base, with 6 bases left between them. CDR3 in DNA: TGTGCCAGCAGTTACTCGGGGAGAACTAATGAAAAACTGTTTTTT. It yields the protein CASSYSGRTNEKLFF.

This sequence joins TRBV28 and TRBJ2-2; a weak D match, TRBD1 (6 bases). The CDR3 contains 15 residues. V lost 4 bases to trimming and J lost 5 bases, with 14 bases between them. Per the germline V gene, CDR1 is MDHEN and CDR2 is SYDVKM. This CDR3 reads CASSSAETGTGELFF. Written as DNA, the CDR3 is TGTGCCAGCAGTTCGGCCGAAACAGGGACCGGGGAGCTGTTTTTT.

A few counts support this clone. V usage is TRBV14 and J usage is TRBJ2-7; TRBD2 agrees at 7 bases. Germline CDR1 and CDR2: SGHDN and FVKESK. CDR3 length: 13 amino acids. V was pared by 3 bases and J by 2 bases, with 1 base of the junction left unmatched. Here the CDR3 DNA reads TGTGCCAGCAGCCAGGCGGGAGCCTACGAGCAGTACTTC. It translates to CASSQAGAYEQYF.

This chain links TRBV9 with TRBJ2-3; 7 bases agree with TRBD2. The CDR3 consists of 15 residues. The V segment lost 2 bases and the J segment 1 base; nucleotides outside the gene matches: 4. Germline assignment: CDR1 SGDLS and CDR2 YYNGEE. The CDR3 spells CASSVERGRTDTQYF. The CDR3 nucleotides read TGTGCCAGCAGCGTGGAGCGGGGACGCACAGATACGCAGTATTTT.

The rearrangement uses TRBV6-7 and TRBJ1-2, with D maybe TRBD1 (5 bases). TRBV6-7 is recorded as an ORF, its role being uncertain. V gave up 2 bases and J gave up 5 bases, with 9 bases separating them. This CDR3 has 13 residues. CDR3 nucleotide sequence: TGTGCCAGCAGTTACGGGGCCAGTTATGGCTACACCTTC. It translates to CASSYGASYGYTF.

This clone showed up just a few times. This sequence joins TRBV6-8 and TRBJ2-3; D might be TRBD2 (7 bases). The CDR3 is 15 amino acids. Germline-derived CDR1 and CDR2 are MNHGY and SAAAGT. The V and J ends lost 7 bases and 7 bases respectively, with 21 bases between them. CDR3 protein: CASTLSGGASNTQYF. DNA of the CDR3: TGTGCCAGCACCCTGAGYGGGGGGGCCAGTAATACGCAGTATTTT.

This clone was counted a few times. V is TRBV7-5 and J is TRBJ2-1; the table's D call of TRBD2 was not tested on the DNA. TRBV7-5 is termed a pseudogene. The CDR3 covers 15 residues. CDR3: CASSLLAGGINEQFF. CDR3 DNA: TGTGCCAGCAGCTTATTAGCGGGGGGGATTAATGAGCAGTTCTTC.

The chain links TRBV9 to TRBJ1-5, with TRBD1 as a possible D gene (5 bases). The CDR3 runs 14 residues. V dropped 5 bases and J dropped 5 bases, with 14 bases sitting between them. Per germline, CDR1 SGDLS and CDR2 YYNGEE. As DNA, the CDR3 is TGTGCCAGCAGTGAGGGGCAGATATATCAGCCCCAGCATTTT. Amino acids: CASSEGQIYQPQHF.

This clone has just a few counts. V is TRBV5-1 and J is TRBJ1-6, with D possibly matching TRBD1 (5 bases). In germline, CDR1 is SGHRS, CDR2 YFSETQ. The V end was cut by 4 bases, the J end by 7 bases, with 15 bases between. This CDR3 has 15 residues. CDR3 amino acids: CASSTTGGWNSPLHF. DNA for the CDR3: TGCGCCAGCAGCACGACGGGGGGTTGGAATTCACCCCTCCACTTT.

This clone was counted a few times. The rearrangement joins TRBV6-8 to TRBJ1-2, with D perhaps TRBD1 (6 bases). Per germline, CDR1 MNHGY and CDR2 SAAAGT. V lost 2 bases, J lost 4 bases, and 11 bases lay in between. This CDR3 is 14 amino acids long. The CDR3 DNA follows: TGTGCCAGCAGTTACAGGGGGTTCGGCTATGGCTACACCTTC. As protein: CASSYRGFGYGYTF.

In this sample, this clone turned up a few times. The junction differs from germline at one of its ends, possibly a read error. The genes are TRBV6-8 and TRBJ2-5; D gene unclear. CDR3 size: 13 residues. Germline V CDR1 and CDR2: MNHGY, SAAAGT. The CDR3 region has the DNA TGTGCCATCAGTGCGACACTTCAAGAGACCCAGTACTTC. Translated, it gives CAISATLQETQYF.

This sequence joins TRBV1 and TRBJ2-7; the table names TRBD1, a call not compared with the DNA. TRBV1 is given as a pseudogene. The CDR3 has 17 amino acids. CDR3 protein: CASSQDGINRASYEQYF. For the CDR3, the DNA is TGCGCCAGCAGCCAAGATGGGATTAACAGGGCTTCCTACGAGCAGTACTTC.

The chain recombines TRBV6-8 with TRBJ2-7; 8 bases agree with TRBD1. CDR3 size: 15 residues. The germline gives CDR1 MNHGY, CDR2 SAAAGT. V was pared by 4 bases and J by 3 bases, with 8 bases of the junction left unmatched. The CDR3 sequence: CASSLTGTGLYEQYF. CDR3 coding DNA: TGTGCCAGCAGTTTGACCGGGACAGGACTCTACGAGCAGTACTTC.